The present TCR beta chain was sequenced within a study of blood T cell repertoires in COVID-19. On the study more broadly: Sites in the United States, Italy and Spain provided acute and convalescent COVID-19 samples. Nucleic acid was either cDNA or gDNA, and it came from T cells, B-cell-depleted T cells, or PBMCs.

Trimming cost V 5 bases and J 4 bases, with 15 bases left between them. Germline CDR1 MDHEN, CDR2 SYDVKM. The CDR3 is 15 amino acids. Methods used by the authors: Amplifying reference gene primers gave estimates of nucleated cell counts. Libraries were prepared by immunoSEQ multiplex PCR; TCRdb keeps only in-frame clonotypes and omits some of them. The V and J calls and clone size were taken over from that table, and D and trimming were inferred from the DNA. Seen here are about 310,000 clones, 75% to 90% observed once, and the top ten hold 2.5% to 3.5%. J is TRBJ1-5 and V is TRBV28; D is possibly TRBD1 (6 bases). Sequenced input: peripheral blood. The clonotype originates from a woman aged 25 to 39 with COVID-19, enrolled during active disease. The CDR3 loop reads CASSPPQGSNQPQHF. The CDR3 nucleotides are TGTGCCAGCAGTCCCCCACAGGGTTCTAATCAGCCCCAGCATTTT.